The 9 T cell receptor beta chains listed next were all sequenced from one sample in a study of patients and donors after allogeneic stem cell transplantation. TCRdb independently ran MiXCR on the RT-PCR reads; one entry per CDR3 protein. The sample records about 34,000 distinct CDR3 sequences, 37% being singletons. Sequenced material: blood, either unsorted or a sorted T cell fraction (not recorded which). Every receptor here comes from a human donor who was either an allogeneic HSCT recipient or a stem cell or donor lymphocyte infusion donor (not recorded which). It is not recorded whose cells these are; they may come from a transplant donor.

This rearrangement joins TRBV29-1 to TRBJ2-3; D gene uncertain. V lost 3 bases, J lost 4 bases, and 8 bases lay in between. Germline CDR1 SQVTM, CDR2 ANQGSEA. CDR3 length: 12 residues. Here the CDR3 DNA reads TGCAGCGTTGAGCCAACTTCAGATACGCAGTATTTT. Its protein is CSVEPTSDTQYF.

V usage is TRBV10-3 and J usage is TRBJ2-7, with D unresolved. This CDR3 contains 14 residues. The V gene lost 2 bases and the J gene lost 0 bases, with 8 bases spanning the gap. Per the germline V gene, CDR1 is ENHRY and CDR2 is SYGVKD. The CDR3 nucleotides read TGTGCCATCAGTGAGGGGGTCAGCTCCTACGAGCAGTACTTC. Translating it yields CAISEGVSSYEQYF.

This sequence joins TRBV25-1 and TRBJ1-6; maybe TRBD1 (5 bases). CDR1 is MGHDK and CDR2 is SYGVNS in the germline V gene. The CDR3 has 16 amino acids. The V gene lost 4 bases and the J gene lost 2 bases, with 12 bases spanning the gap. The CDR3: CASSAGLGAYNSPLHF. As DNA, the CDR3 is TGTGCCAGCAGTGCGGGACTCGGTGCCTATAATTCACCCCTCCACTTT. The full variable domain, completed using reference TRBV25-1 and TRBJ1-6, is EADIYQTPRYLVIGTGKKITLECSQTMGHDKMYWYQQDPGMELHLIHYSYGVNSTEKGDLSSESTVSRIRTEHFPLTLESARPSHTSQYLCASSAGLGAYNSPLHFGNGTRLTVT.

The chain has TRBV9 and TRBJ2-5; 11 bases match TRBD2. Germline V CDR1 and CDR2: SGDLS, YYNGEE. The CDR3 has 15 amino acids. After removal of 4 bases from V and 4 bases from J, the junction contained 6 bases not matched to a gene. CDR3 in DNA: TGTGCCAGCAGCTCGACTAGCGGGATGGGAGAGACCCAGTACTTC. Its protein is CASSSTSGMGETQYF.

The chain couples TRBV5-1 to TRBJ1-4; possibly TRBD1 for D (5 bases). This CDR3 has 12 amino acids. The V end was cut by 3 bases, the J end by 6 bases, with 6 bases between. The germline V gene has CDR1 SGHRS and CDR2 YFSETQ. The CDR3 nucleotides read TGCGCCAGCAGCTGGGGGGATGAAAAACTGTTTTTT. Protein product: CASSWGDEKLFF. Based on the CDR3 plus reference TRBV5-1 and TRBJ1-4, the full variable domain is KAGVTQTPRYLIKTRGQQVTLSCSPISGHRSVSWYQQTPGQGLQFLFEYFSETQRNKGNFPGRFSGRQFSNSRSEMNVSTLELGDSALYLCASSWGDEKLFFGSGTQLSVL.

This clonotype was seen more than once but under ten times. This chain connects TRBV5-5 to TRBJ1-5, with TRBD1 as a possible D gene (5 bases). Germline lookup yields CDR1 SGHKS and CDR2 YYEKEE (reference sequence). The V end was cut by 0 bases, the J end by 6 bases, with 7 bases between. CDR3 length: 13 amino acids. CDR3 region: CASSLGGVQPQHF. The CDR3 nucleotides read TGTGCCAGCAGCTTGGGAGGGGTTCAGCCCCAGCATTTT.

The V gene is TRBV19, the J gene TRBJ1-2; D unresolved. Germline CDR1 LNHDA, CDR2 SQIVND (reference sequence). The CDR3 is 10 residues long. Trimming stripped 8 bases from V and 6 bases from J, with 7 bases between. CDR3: CASLGDGYTF. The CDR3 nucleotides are TGTGCCAGTCTCGGGGATGGCTACACCTTC.

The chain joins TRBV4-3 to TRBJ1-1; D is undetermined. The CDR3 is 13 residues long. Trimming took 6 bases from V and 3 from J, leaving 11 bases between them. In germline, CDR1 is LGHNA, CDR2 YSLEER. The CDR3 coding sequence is TGCGCCAGCAGTCGAGATTGGGACACTGAAGCTTTCTTT. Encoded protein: CASSRDWDTEAFF.

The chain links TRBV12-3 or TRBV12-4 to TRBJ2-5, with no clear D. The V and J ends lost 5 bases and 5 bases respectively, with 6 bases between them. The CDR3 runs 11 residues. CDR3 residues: CASSQMETQYF. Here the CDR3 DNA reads TGTGCCAGCAGTCAGATGGAGACCCAGTACTTC.